A selection of T cell receptor beta chains follows, all from one sample in a study of blood T cell repertoires in COVID-19. The protocol was immunoSEQ multiplex PCR, while the TCRdb copy is restricted to in-frame clones and leaves out a portion. Of approximately 77,000 clones listed, 85% are singletons. Sequencing was carried out using peripheral blood. The receptors stem from a man aged 50 or older with COVID-19, enrolled during active disease. CDR3s include the opening cysteine and the closing phenylalanine or tryptophan. A D gene is named only where the DNA matches it firmly. Clone size is shown for a subset of rows, as once, few, many or a class of expanded clone.

J: TRBJ1-4
size: .
V: TRBV5-1
D: .
CDR3: CASSKGTATNEKLFF
DNA: TGCGCCAGCAGCAAAGGGACTGCAACTAATGAAAAACTGTTTTTT

J: TRBJ1-5
size: once
V: TRBV30
D: TRBD1
CDR3: CAATRQGNNQPQHF
DNA: TGTGCCGCGACCCGACAGGGTAACAATCAGCCCCAGCATTTT

J: TRBJ1-2
size: .
V: TRBV5-1
D: .
CDR3: CASSPAGGRGYTF
DNA: TGCGCCAGCAGCCCGGCGGGGGGCAGGGGCTACACCTTC

J: TRBJ2-2
size: .
V: TRBV6-5
D: TRBD2
CDR3: CAGGGTNTGELFF
DNA: TGTGCCGGGGGGGGGACTAACACCGGGGAGCTGTTTTTT

J: TRBJ2-7
size: .
V: TRBV2
D: .
CDR3: CASKSGYEQYF
DNA: TGTGCCAGCAAATCGGGTTACGAGCAGTACTTC

J: TRBJ1-1
size: .
V: TRBV11-2
D: TRBD1
CDR3: CASSSWEGQGDTEAFF
DNA: TGTGCCAGCAGTTCGTGGGAGGGACAGGGTGACACTGAAGCTTTCTTT

J: TRBJ1-2
size: .
V: TRBV12-3/TRBV12-4
D: .
CDR3: CASSYDRGYGYTF
DNA: TGTGCCAGCAGTTATGACAGAGGCTATGGCTACACCTTC

J: TRBJ2-1
size: .
V: TRBV5-1
D: .
CDR3: CASRKQARNSDSEQFF
DNA: TGCGCCAGCCGAAAACAGGCTAGAAACTCCGATAGCGAGCAGTTCTTC

J: TRBJ1-4
size: .
V: TRBV4-3
D: .
CDR3: CASSSQGFEKLFF
DNA: TGCGCCAGCAGCAGCCAGGGGTTTGAAAAACTGTTTTTT

J: TRBJ1-3
size: few
V: TRBV7-6
D: .
CDR3: CASSLGLGDTSGNTIYF
DNA: TGTGCCAGCAGCTTAGGGTTAGGGGATACCTCTGGAAACACCATATATTTT

J: TRBJ2-2
size: .
V: TRBV3-1/TRBV3-2
D: TRBD2
CDR3: CASSQGLAGAGTGELFF
DNA: TGTGCCAGCAGCCAAGGGCTAGCGGGAGCGGGAACCGGGGAGCTGTTTTTT